This TCR beta chain came from a study of cytomegalovirus exposure and HLA in healthy donors. The PCR was carried out with 60 Vbeta primers and 13 Jbeta primers. The protocol was immunoSEQ multiplex PCR, while the TCRdb copy is restricted to in-frame clones and leaves out a portion. Here the sample table reports 200,000 to 250,000 clones. Per the germline V gene, CDR1 is SNHLY and CDR2 is FYNNEI. The V end was cut by 7 bases, the J end by 4 bases, with 12 bases between. The CDR3 is 13 amino acids. This chain joins TRBV2 and TRBJ2-3; D remains ambiguous. The sample consisted of PBMCs. The clonotype comes from a woman aged 25 to 39 in good health and CMV-seropositive. CDR3 sequence: CASTSNLADTQYF. The DNA for the CDR3 is TGTGCCAGCACCTCCAACCTAGCAGATACGCAGTATTTT.